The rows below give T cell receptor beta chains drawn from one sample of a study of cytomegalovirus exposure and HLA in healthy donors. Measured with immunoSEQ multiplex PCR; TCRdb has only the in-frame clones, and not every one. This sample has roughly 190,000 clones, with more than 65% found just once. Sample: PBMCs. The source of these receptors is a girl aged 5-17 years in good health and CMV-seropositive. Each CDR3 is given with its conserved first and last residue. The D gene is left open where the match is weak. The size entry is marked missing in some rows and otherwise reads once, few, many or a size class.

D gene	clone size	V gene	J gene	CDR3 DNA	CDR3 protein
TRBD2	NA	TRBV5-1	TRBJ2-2	TGCGCCAGCCTAGGTGGGGCTAGCGGGGGGAATAGTGGCGGGGAGCTGTTTTTT	CASLGGASGGNSGGELFF
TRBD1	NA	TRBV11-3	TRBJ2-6	TGTGCCAGCAGCCCGCCGACAGGGGCCTTATCCTCTGGGGCCAACGTCCTGACTTTC	CASSPPTGALSSGANVLTF
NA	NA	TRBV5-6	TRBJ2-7	TGTGCCAGCAGCTTGTCGGGGAGCTCCTACGAGCAGTACTTC	CASSLSGSSYEQYF
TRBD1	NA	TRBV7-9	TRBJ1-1	TGTGCCAGCAGCTTAGCGCTTGTCGGACAGGTGAACACTGAAGCTTTCTTT	CASSLALVGQVNTEAFF
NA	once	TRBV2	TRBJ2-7	TGTGCCAGCAAGAATTCGGCTAGCTACGAGCAGTACTTC	CASKNSASYEQYF
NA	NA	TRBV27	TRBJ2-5	TGTGCCAGCAGGGGGCCAGGGGCCCAAGAGACCCAGTACTTC	CASRGPGAQETQYF
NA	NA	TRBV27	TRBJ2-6	TGTGCCAGCAGTCCGTCTGGGGCCAACGTCCTGACTTTC	CASSPSGANVLTF
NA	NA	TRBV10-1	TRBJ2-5	TGCGCCAGCAGTGAAACCCGGGACATCCAAGAGACCCAGTACTTC	CASSETRDIQETQYF
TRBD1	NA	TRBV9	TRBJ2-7	TGTGCCAGCAGCTCCGACAGGGGGCACCACGAGCAGTACTTC	CASSSDRGHHEQYF
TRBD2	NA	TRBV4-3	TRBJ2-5	TGCGCCAGCAGCCAAGAGTACGGACTAGCGGGGGTGCGGCAAGAGACCCAGTACTTC	CASSQEYGLAGVRQETQYF
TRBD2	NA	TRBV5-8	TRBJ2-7	TGTGCCAGCAGCTTGCCAGGGAGGGCCTACGAGCAGTACTTC	CASSLPGRAYEQYF
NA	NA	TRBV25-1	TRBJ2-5	TGTGCCAGCAGTGAGGGCGTCCAGACCCAGTACTTC	CASSEGVQTQYF
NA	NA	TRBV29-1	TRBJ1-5	TGCAGCGTTACTGGGGGCCCCAATCAGCCCCAGCATTTT	CSVTGGPNQPQHF
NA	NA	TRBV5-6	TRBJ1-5	TGTGCCAGCAGCGGCGGACAGATAAATCAGCCCCAGCATTTT	CASSGGQINQPQHF
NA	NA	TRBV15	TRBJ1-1	TGTGCCACCAATGTGCTAGGGAGGGGCACTGAAGCTTTCTTT	CATNVLGRGTEAFF
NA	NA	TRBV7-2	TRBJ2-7	TGTGCCAGCAGCCATCAGGCTTCCTACTTATACGAGCAGTACTTC	CASSHQASYLYEQYF
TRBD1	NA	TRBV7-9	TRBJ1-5	TGTGCCAGCAGCTTAGGACAGGGGGCTCAGCCCCAGCATTTT	CASSLGQGAQPQHF
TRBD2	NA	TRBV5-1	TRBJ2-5	TGCGCCAGCAGCTTGCGGCTAGCGGGGGCCCAAGAGACCCAGTACTTC	CASSLRLAGAQETQYF
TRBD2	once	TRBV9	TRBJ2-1	TGTGCCAGGCTAAGAGCGGGGCCCGGCAATGAGCAGTTCTTC	CARLRAGPGNEQFF
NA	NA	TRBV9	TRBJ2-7	TGTGCCAGCAGTCCTCCAAAGCATTCCGAGCAGTACTTC	CASSPPKHSEQYF
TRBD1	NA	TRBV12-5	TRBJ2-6	TGTGCTAGTGGTTTGGGACAGGGTCCTGGGGCCAACGTCCTGACTTTC	CASGLGQGPGANVLTF
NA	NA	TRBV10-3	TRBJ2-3	TGTGCCATCAGTGACAGTGACACAGATACGCAGTATTTT	CAISDSDTDTQYF
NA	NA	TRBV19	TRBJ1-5	TGTGCCAGTACCGGACAGTACAATCAGCCCCAGCATTTT	CASTGQYNQPQHF
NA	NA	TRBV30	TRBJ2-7	TGTGCCTGGAGTGTTCAGGGTTCCTACGAGCAGTACTTC	CAWSVQGSYEQYF
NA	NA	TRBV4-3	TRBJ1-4	TGCGCCAGCAGCTATTGGTGGGGAGAGGGTAACGCTGAAAAACTGTTTTTT	CASSYWWGEGNAEKLFF
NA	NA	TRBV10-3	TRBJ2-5	TGTGCCATCAGTGGGGCCCAAGAGACCCAGTACTTC	CAISGAQETQYF
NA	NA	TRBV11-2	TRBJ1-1	TGTGCCAGCAGCTTAGGAGTCGGGACTGAAGCTTTCTTT	CASSLGVGTEAFF
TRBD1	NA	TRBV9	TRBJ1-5	TGTGCCAGCAGCGAGGGGACAGAGAGCAATCAGCCCCAGCATTTT	CASSEGTESNQPQHF
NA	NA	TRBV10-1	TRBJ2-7	TGCGCCAGCAGTGAGGGCGCAGGCCCGGCCTACGAGCAGTACTTC	CASSEGAGPAYEQYF
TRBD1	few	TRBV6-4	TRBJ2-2	TGTGCCAGCAGAGGGACAGCGAACACCGGGGAGCTGTTTTTT	CASRGTANTGELFF
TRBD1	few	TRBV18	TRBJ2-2	TGTGCCAGCTCAAACAGGGGGCAAAACACCGGGGAGCTGTTTTTT	CASSNRGQNTGELFF
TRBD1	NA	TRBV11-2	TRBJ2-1	TGTGCCAGCTACCACGGGACAGGGTACCATGAGCAGTTCTTC	CASYHGTGYHEQFF
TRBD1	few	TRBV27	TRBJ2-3	TGTGCCAGCAGCCTAACAGGGACAGGGTGGGATACGCAGTATTTT	CASSLTGTGWDTQYF
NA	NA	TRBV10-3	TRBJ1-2	TGTGCCATCAGAGGGGACATTAATAACTATGGCTACACCTTC	CAIRGDINNYGYTF
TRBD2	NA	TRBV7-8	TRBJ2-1	TGTGCCAGCAGTTGGGACTACCCCTACAATGAGCAGTTCTTC	CASSWDYPYNEQFF
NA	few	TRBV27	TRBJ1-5	TGTGCCAGCAGTTTAGGGGCTTGGCAGTCTCAGCATTTT	CASSLGAWQSQHF
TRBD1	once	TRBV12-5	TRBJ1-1	TGTGCTAGTGGTTTCGACAGGGAGAACACTGAAGCTTTCTTT	CASGFDRENTEAFF
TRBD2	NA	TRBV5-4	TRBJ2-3	TGTGCCAGCAGCTCGAAACTAGCGGGGGACTCCACAGATACGCAGTATTTT	CASSSKLAGDSTDTQYF
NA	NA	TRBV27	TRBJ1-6	TGTGCCAGCACTAAGGGAGGGGGTCGTGGCTCCTATAATTCACCCCTCCACTTT	CASTKGGGRGSYNSPLHF
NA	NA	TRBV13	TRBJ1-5	TGTGCCAGCAGCTTAGGCCGGGACAATCAGCCCCAGCATTTT	CASSLGRDNQPQHF
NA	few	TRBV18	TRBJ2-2	TGTGCCAGCTCACCATTCAGCGGCCCGAACACCGGGGAGCTGTTTTTT	CASSPFSGPNTGELFF
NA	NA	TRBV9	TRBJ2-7	TGTGCCAGCAGCTCTCCATTCGGGGTCGAGCAGTACTTC	CASSSPFGVEQYF
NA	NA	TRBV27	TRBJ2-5	TGTGCCAGCAGTTTGTGGGGACAATCACAAGAGACCCAGTACTTC	CASSLWGQSQETQYF
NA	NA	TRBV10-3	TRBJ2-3	TGTGCCACATTGATGACTTCGGGAGTCACAGATACGCAGTATTTT	CATLMTSGVTDTQYF
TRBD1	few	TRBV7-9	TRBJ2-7	TGTTCCAGCAGCCACCGACAGGGCTGGGGCTACGAGCAGTACTTC	CSSSHRQGWGYEQYF